This T cell receptor beta chain was retrieved from a study of identical twins. V trimming: 4 bases; J trimming: 0 bases; junction bases outside the gene matches: 11. Germline CDR1 is DFQATT and CDR2 is SNEGSKA (reference sequence). The CDR3 consists of 18 residues. In the case of this clonotype: Its specificity is unknown.

General study results and limits: The same donors were not followed; conclusions instead depended on cross-sectional statistical analysis. Within twin pairs, the out-of-frame alpha sequences they shared showed excess low generation probability.

Carrying unique molecular identifiers, the cDNA also gained a universal primer site through template switching. TCRdb recomputed calls from the 5' RACE reads with MiXCR, one row per CDR3 protein. The data contain approximately 1.8 million distinct CDR3 sequences, less than 40% of them singletons. This sequence was found in a newborn girl in good health. The chain is built from TRBV20-1 and TRBJ2-1, with 11 bases identical to TRBD2. What was sequenced was cord blood. CDR3 protein: CSATLLAGVGASYNEQFF. For the CDR3, the DNA is TGCAGTGCTACCCTACTAGCGGGAGTAGGGGCCTCCTACAATGAGCAGTTCTTC.